The present T cell receptor (beta chain) was sequenced within a study of response to subunit inactivated influenza vaccine (dated 2018 in TCRdb). As for the study more broadly: Deep quantitative T cell receptor repertoire profiling was used in the study to track responses to a trivalent subunit inactivated influenza vaccine. Broad study findings and their caveats: The authors proposed that each seasonal influenza vaccination may bring in only a limited number of new T cells.

In the case of this clonotype: Its antigen is currently not known. Base qualities are missing; no much larger clone stands one base away.

Library construction relied on RT-PCR. Reads for this sample came from an Illumina HiSeq 2500. Using fastp at Q25 and MiXCR, TCRdb reprocessed the public reads and kept productive beta chains. Entries that share a CDR3 protein sequence are merged under the most common genes and DNA. Present in this sample are 650,000 to 800,000 distinct CDR3 sequences, approximately 17% of which were seen just once. The ten most abundant clones make up about a tenth of the sample. CDR1 LNHDA and CDR2 SQIVND were looked up in the germline V gene (reference sequence). From the cysteine up to the phenylalanine, the CDR3 has a length of 15 residues. The sequence is cut down to CDR3 DNA, 45 bases in frame from base 1. Ends trimmed: V by 5 bases, J by 5 bases; bases unmatched to a gene: 10.

Here the chain combines TRBV19 and TRBJ2-7, and TRBD1 aligns with 9 junction nucleotides. The receptor was derived from a man between 45 and 60 years old who received an inactivated influenza vaccine. Donor details come from another sample of the same person, matched by shared clones. Sequencing used PBMCs from blood, obtained 5 to 6 days after vaccination. The CDR3 region has the sequence CASSSGGQGMDEQYF. The sequenced DNA is TGTGCCAGTAGTTCGGGTGGACAGGGGATGGACGAGCAGTACTTC.